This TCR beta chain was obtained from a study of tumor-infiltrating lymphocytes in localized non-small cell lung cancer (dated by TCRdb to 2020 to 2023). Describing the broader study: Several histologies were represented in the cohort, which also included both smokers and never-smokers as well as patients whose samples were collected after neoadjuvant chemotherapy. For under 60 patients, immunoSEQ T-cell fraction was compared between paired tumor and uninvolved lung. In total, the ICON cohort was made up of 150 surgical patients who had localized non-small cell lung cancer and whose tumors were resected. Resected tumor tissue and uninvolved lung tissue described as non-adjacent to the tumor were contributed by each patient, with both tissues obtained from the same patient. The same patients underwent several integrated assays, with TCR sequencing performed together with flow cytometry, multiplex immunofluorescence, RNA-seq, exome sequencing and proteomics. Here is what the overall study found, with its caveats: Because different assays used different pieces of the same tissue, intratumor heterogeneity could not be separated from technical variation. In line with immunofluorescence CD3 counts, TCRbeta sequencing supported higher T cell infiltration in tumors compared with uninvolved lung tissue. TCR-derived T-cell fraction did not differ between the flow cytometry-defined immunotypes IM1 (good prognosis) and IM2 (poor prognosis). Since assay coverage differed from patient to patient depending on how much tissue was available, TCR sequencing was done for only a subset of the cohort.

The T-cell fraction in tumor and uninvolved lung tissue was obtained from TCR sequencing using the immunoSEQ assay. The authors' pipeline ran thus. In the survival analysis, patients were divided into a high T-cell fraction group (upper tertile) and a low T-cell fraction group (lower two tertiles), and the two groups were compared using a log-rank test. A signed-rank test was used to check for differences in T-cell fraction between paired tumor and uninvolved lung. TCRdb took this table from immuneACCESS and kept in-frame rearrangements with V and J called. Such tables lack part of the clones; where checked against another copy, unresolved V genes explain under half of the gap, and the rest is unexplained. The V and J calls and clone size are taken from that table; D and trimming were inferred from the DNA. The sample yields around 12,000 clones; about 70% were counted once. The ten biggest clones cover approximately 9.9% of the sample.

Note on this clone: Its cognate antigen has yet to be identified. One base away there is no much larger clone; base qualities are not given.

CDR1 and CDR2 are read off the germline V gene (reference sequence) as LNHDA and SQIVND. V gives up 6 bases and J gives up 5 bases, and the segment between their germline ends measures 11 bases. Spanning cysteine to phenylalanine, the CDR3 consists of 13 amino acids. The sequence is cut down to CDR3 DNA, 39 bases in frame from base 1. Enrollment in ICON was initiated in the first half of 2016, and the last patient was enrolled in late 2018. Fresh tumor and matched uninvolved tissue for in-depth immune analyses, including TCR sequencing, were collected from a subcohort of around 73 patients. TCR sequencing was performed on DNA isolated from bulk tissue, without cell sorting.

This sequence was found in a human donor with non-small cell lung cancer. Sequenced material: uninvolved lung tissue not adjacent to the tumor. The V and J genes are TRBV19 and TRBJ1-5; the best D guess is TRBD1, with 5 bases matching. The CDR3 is CASSGREYQPQHF. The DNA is TGTGCCAGTAGCGGCAGGGAATATCAGCCCCAGCATTTT.